This entry lists 21 T cell receptor beta chains sequenced from one sample in a study of beta chain features in type 1 diabetes (dated by TCRdb to 2016 to 2018). Receptor amplification or capture employed the immunoSEQ multiplex PCR assay. The High Capacity cDNA Reverse Transcription Kit was used to reverse transcribe all of the isolated RNA, meaning that expressed TCRB transcripts were what got sequenced. The immuneACCESS repertoire file appears here via TCRdb, limited to in-frame rearrangements. These files lack a portion of the clones; in checked studies, under half of the deficit traces to unresolved V genes, and the cause of the others is not known. Recorded for this sample are about 53,000 clones; roughly 52% of them occurred a single time. Clones ranked in the top ten supply roughly 2.5% of the sample. For these TCRs, the target antigens are not known. Points the paper makes about the study in general: In all four CD4+ subsets, TCRB CDR3 length was moderately but significantly shorter in type 1 diabetes patients.

Material: Tregs from blood. Interpreted using the paper, the cell subset or site label stands for: regulatory CD4+ T cells. The receptors here all came from a woman aged 40-49 years with type 1 diabetes.

The sample holds one count of this clone. The chain links TRBV5-1 to TRBJ1-2, with D maybe TRBD1 (6 bases). CDR1 and CDR2 (germline): SGHRS, YFSETQ. This CDR3 has 16 amino acids. The V end was cut by 0 bases, the J end by 0 bases, with 12 bases between. CDR3 sequence: CASSLAAGQPNYGYTF. CDR3 DNA sequence: TGCGCCAGCAGCTTGGCCGCAGGACAGCCTAACTATGGCTACACCTTC.

J is TRBJ2-4 and V is TRBV4-2; 7 positions match TRBD2. The length of the CDR3 is 13 residues. V lost 1 base, J lost 10 bases, and 4 bases stayed unmatched. The germline gives CDR1 LGHNA, CDR2 YNFKEQ. The CDR3 DNA is TGTGCCAGCAGCCAAGCTTGGGGGGGGATTCAGTACTTC. This sequence encodes CASSQAWGGIQYF.

This chain joins TRBV9 and TRBJ2-7; 7 positions agree with TRBD2. V lost 0 bases to trimming and J lost 5 bases; unmatched junction nucleotides: 8. CDR1 and CDR2 (germline): SGDLS, YYNGEE. The CDR3 has 15 amino acids. CDR3 sequence reads: CASSVGGSRNHEQYF. In DNA, the CDR3 is TGTGCCAGCAGCGTAGGCGGGAGCAGAAACCACGAGCAGTACTTC.

The chain couples TRBV10-3 to TRBJ1-6, with TRBD1 identical over 9 bases. The CDR3 spans 15 residues. Germline CDR1 is ENHRY and CDR2 is SYGVKD. With V trimmed by 10 bases and J by 6 bases, 10 bases remained unmatched. For the CDR3, the DNA is TGTGCCACCTTTTCCGGGGGACAGGGTAATTCACCCCTCCACTTT. It codes for CATFSGGQGNSPLHF.

Only a few counts were recorded for this clone. The chain recombines TRBV28 with TRBJ2-2, with D possibly being TRBD2 (6 bases). The ends were cut back, 6 bases at V and 5 bases at J, with 16 bases in the middle. The germline CDR1 and CDR2 sequences are MDHEN and SYDVKM. The CDR3 is 15 amino acids. The CDR3 protein is CASRTTGGKTGELFF. CDR3 nucleotides: TGTGCCAGCAGGACGACTGGCGGGAAGACCGGGGAGCTGTTTTTT.

This clone was seen more than once but under ten times. The chain carries TRBV4-2 and TRBJ2-1; 8 bases map to TRBD2. With 8 bases clipped from V and 8 bases from J, the junction kept 17 bases outside the gene matches. This CDR3 is 16 amino acids long. CDR1 and CDR2 (germline): LGHNA, YNFKEQ. The CDR3: CASGLEGSSGSDEQFF. The CDR3, as DNA: TGTGCCAGCGGCTTGGAAGGTTCCAGCGGGAGCGATGAGCAGTTCTTC.

The chain employs TRBV7-9 and TRBJ1-5, with a weak D call TRBD1 (6 bases). This CDR3 contains 14 residues. Trimming left V 5 bases short and J 7 bases short, with 15 bases between. Germline CDR1 SEHNR, CDR2 FQNEAQ (reference sequence). The CDR3 DNA reads as TGTGCCAGCAGCCCACAGGGAGGGAACCAGCCCCAGCATTTT. Translating it yields CASSPQGGNQPQHF.

The chain employs TRBV7-2 and TRBJ2-4, with D perhaps TRBD1 (5 bases). V was pared by 3 bases and J by 2 bases, with 14 bases between. The CDR3 is 16 amino acids. Germline values: CDR1 SGHTA, CDR2 FQGNSA. CDR3 protein: CASSFPGKNSKNIQYF. The CDR3 DNA follows: TGTGCCAGCAGCTTCCCAGGGAAAAACTCCAAAAACATTCAGTACTTC.

The rearrangement links TRBV2 to TRBJ1-5; D might be TRBD1 (5 bases). The CDR3 consists of 15 residues. V lost 5 bases and J 8 bases, leaving 19 bases between the germline ends. CDR1 and CDR2 (germline): SNHLY, FYNNEI. CDR3 loop: CASSRGTRGVEPQHF. As DNA, the CDR3 is TGTGCCAGCAGTCGCGGGACGAGGGGCGTGGAGCCCCAGCATTTT.

A single count supports this clone. The rearrangement joins TRBV6-5 to TRBJ1-5; 10 bases agree with TRBD1. The CDR3 consists of 15 residues. J lost 9 bases, V lost 2 bases, and 7 bases had no gene match. Germline CDR1 MNHEY, CDR2 SVGAGI. CDR3 amino acids: CASSYLLGQGWPQHF. The CDR3 coding sequence is TGTGCCAGCAGTTACCTCCTGGGACAGGGGTGGCCCCAGCATTTT.

In DNA form, the CDR3 reads TGCGCCAGCAGCCTTAGCTCCTTAAACAGGGGGCGAGACTATGGCTACACCTTC. It yields the protein CASSLSSLNRGRDYGYTF. The chain joins TRBV4-1 to TRBJ1-2, with 9 bases fitting TRBD1. CDR1 is MGHRA and CDR2 is YSYEKL in the germline V gene. The CDR3 has 18 amino acids. V shed 4 bases and J 3 bases; nucleotides not matched to a gene: 15.

The chain's CDR3 is CASSPTGTGANVLTF. CDR3 sequence (DNA): TGTGCCAGCAGCCCAACGGGAACTGGGGCCAACGTCCTGACTTTC. The rearrangement uses TRBV7-2 and TRBJ2-6, with D maybe TRBD2 (5 bases). V was clipped by 5 bases and J by 2 bases, with 10 bases between them. The CDR3 consists of 15 residues. Germline CDR1 is SGHTA and CDR2 is FQGNSA. Variable domain in full (rest from reference TRBV7-2 and TRBJ2-6): GAGVSQSPSNKVTEKGKDVELRCDPISGHTALYWYRQSLGQGLEFLIYFQGNSAPDKSGLPSDRFSAERTGGSVSTLTIQRTQQEDSAVYLCASSPTGTGANVLTFGAGSRLTVL.

In nucleotides, the CDR3 is TGTGCCAGCAGCTTAGAGCTAGCGGGAGGGAACGGGGAGCTGTTTTTT. Its translation is CASSLELAGGNGELFF. The chain is built from TRBV7-2 and TRBJ2-2; 12 nucleotides match TRBD2. The germline gives CDR1 SGHTA, CDR2 FQGNSA. The CDR3 has 16 residues. V lost 1 base and J lost 7; bases outside the gene matches: 4.

The chain has TRBV18 and TRBJ1-5, with D maybe TRBD1 (5 bases). CDR1 and CDR2 (germline): KGHSH, LQKENI. Trimming left V 3 bases short and J 3 bases short, with 12 bases between. This CDR3 contains 15 residues. The CDR3 DNA reads as TGTGCCAGCTCACCTGACCCAGGGTCCAATCAGCCCCAGCATTTT. Protein sequence: CASSPDPGSNQPQHF.

This chain connects TRBV9 to TRBJ2-2, with D perhaps matching TRBD2 (6 bases). Germline V CDR1 and CDR2: SGDLS, YYNGEE. With 7 bases removed from V and 7 bases from J, the gap between germline ends came to 20 bases. The CDR3 is made up of 15 amino acids. The CDR3 loop reads CASRPPGRIDGELFF. CDR3 coding DNA: TGTGCCAGCCGGCCCCCCGGGAGAATCGACGGGGAGCTGTTTTTT.

The chain employs TRBV5-1 and TRBJ1-1, with D tentatively TRBD1 (5 bases). Germline assignment: CDR1 SGHRS and CDR2 YFSETQ. Trimming cost V 2 bases and J 3 bases, with 11 bases left between them. The CDR3 length is 14 residues. The chain's CDR3 is CASSFGHLDTEAFF. The DNA for the CDR3 is TGCGCCAGCAGCTTCGGACACCTAGACACTGAAGCTTTCTTT.

The chain couples TRBV18 to TRBJ1-3, with D possibly matching TRBD1 (6 bases). V lost 0 bases and J 0 bases, leaving 12 bases between the germline ends. The CDR3 spans 17 residues. Germline V lookup: CDR1 KGHSH, CDR2 LQKENI. The CDR3 DNA follows: TGTGCCAGCTCACCACCGGGGGCCCTCCTCTCTGGAAACACCATATATTTT. Residues: CASSPPGALLSGNTIYF.

V usage is TRBV5-4 and J usage is TRBJ2-5; 7 nucleotides align to TRBD2. J was trimmed by 5 bases and V by 4 bases; bases with no gene match: 11. Germline V CDR1 and CDR2: SGHNT, YYREEE (reference sequence). The CDR3 loop spans 15 amino acids. The CDR3 nucleotides are TGTGCCAGCAGCCCCCTCCCGGGAGGAGAGGAGACCCAGTACTTC. Translating it yields CASSPLPGGEETQYF. Full variable domain (missing parts from reference TRBV5-4 and TRBJ2-5): ETGVTQSPTHLIKTRGQQVTLRCSSQSGHNTVSWYQQALGQGPQFIFQYYREEENGRGNFPPRFSGLQFPNYSSELNVNALELDDSALYLCASSPLPGGEETQYFGPGTRLLVL.

The chain is built from TRBV7-2 and TRBJ2-7; possibly TRBD1 for D (6 bases). The CDR3 extends over 14 amino acids. Between the trimmed V and J ends, which lost 7 bases and 2 bases, there was a span of 15 bases. CDR1 and CDR2 from the germline V gene are SGHTA and FQGNSA. CDR3 loop: CASNFRGRTYEQYF. CDR3 nucleotide sequence: TGTGCCAGCAACTTCAGGGGCCGCACCTACGAGCAGTACTTC.

Only a few counts were recorded for this clone. The chain uses TRBV7-9 and TRBJ2-5; no clear D. The V gene lost 5 bases and the J gene lost 4 bases, with 5 bases spanning the gap. The CDR3 has 11 residues. Per the germline V gene, CDR1 is SEHNR and CDR2 is FQNEAQ (reference sequence). The CDR3 region has the DNA TGTGCCAGCAGCCCCAGAGAGACCCAGTACTTC. This encodes CASSPRETQYF.

This clone was seen only once. This chain links TRBV2 with TRBJ1-5, with D uncertain. V was clipped by 3 bases and J by 4 bases, with 10 bases between them. Looked up from germline, CDR1 is SNHLY and CDR2 is FYNNEI. The CDR3 runs to 14 residues. CDR3 in amino acids: CASSESSGNQPQHF. The CDR3 DNA reads as TGTGCCAGCAGTGAGAGTAGCGGGAATCAGCCCCAGCATTTT.